The rows below give T cell receptor beta chains drawn from one sample of a study of CD8 T cells in ankylosing spondylitis. TCRdb processed the 5' RACE reads anew with MiXCR; each CDR3 protein has one entry. Among more than 300,000 distinct CDR3 sequences, 11% were seen once, and the ten largest hold roughly a tenth. Material: blood, either unsorted or a sorted T cell fraction (not recorded which). The receptors originated from a female donor with ankylosing spondylitis or in good health (not recorded which). Both conserved end residues are part of each CDR3. A D gene is named only where the DNA matches it firmly. Clone size is given for some rows only: seen once, a few or many times, or a class if the clone is expanded.

V	J	D	length	size	DNA	CDR3
TRBV29-1	TRBJ2-7	TRBD2	14	many	TGCAGCGCCGCCCCTAGCGGGACGGGATACGAGCAGTACTTC	CSAAPSGTGYEQYF
TRBV4-2	TRBJ2-2	-	13	many	TGTGCCAGCAGCCAAGAAGTTCCCGGGGAGCTGTTTTTT	CASSQEVPGELFF
TRBV10-3	TRBJ1-1	TRBD1	14	many	TGTGCCATCAGTGGGGACAGGGAGGGCACTGAAGCTTTCTTT	CAISGDREGTEAFF
TRBV7-6	TRBJ1-1	-	15	few	TGTGCCAGCAGCTCTCCGGGAATAATGAACACTGAAGCTTTCTTT	CASSSPGIMNTEAFF
TRBV14	TRBJ2-1	TRBD1	16	-	TGTGCCAGCAGCCAAATAGGACAGGGACCGAACGCTGAGCAGTTCTTC	CASSQIGQGPNAEQFF
TRBV7-3	TRBJ1-1	-	15	many	TGTGCCAGCAGCTGGGAAGGGGGGCGGAACACTGAAGCTTTCTTT	CASSWEGGRNTEAFF
TRBV12-3/TRBV12-4	TRBJ2-7	-	15	-	TGTGCCAGCAGTTGGGACTCCCACTACTCCTACGAGCAGTACTTC	CASSWDSHYSYEQYF
TRBV30	TRBJ2-1	-	15	few	TGTGCCTGGACCCGTTTTAGCGGAGTCTACAATGAGCAGTTCTTC	CAWTRFSGVYNEQFF
TRBV5-6	TRBJ2-7	-	13	-	TGTGCCAGCAGCGCGGGACCTTCAAACGAGCAGTACTTC	CASSAGPSNEQYF
TRBV7-8	TRBJ2-5	-	15	many	TGTGCCAGCAGCTTAGAAGGTAGCGGACAAGAGACCCAGTACTTC	CASSLEGSGQETQYF
TRBV7-2	TRBJ2-3	-	13	many	TGTGCCAGCAGTTTACGGCGCACAGATACGCAGTATTTT	CASSLRRTDTQYF
TRBV2	TRBJ2-1	TRBD2	18	-	TGTGCCTGCAGTCATAGCGGGGGGGGAAGGAGCTCCTACAATGAGCAGTTCTTC	CACSHSGGGRSSYNEQFF
TRBV7-2	TRBJ2-1	TRBD1	16	-	TGTGCCAGCAGCACCCGGACCGGGACAGGGACCAATGAGCAGTTCTTC	CASSTRTGTGTNEQFF
TRBV7-9	TRBJ1-2	-	16	few	TGTGCCAGCAGTCCCGAACCGGGGGAAACTAACTATGGCTACACCTTC	CASSPEPGETNYGYTF
TRBV28	TRBJ1-5	TRBD1	13	many	TGTGCCAGCAGTTGGGACAGGGTCGGGGCCCAGCATTTT	CASSWDRVGAQHF
TRBV27	TRBJ2-5	-	14	many	TGTGCCAGCAGTCCCCTGACAGAGACCGAGACCCAGTACTTC	CASSPLTETETQYF
TRBV7-9	TRBJ2-2	-	16	few	TGTGCCAGCAGCCGGGGGGCCAACTCGAACACCGGGGAGCTGTTTTTT	CASSRGANSNTGELFF
TRBV12-3/TRBV12-4	TRBJ1-1	-	14	few	TGTGCCAGCAGTCCATCCCGAGGGATTTCTGAAGCTTTCTTT	CASSPSRGISEAFF
TRBV3-1	TRBJ2-5	-	15	-	TGTGCCAGCAGCCAAGTCGGGGCTAGCTGGGAGACCCAGTACTTC	CASSQVGASWETQYF
TRBV20-1	TRBJ2-2	TRBD1	14	-	TGCAGTGCCGGACAGGGGCATCGCACCGGGGAGCTGTTTTTT	CSAGQGHRTGELFF
TRBV9	TRBJ2-2	TRBD1	18	many	TGTGCCAGCAGCGATGTCGAGACAGGGGCGTCGAACACCGGGGAGCTGTTTTTT	CASSDVETGASNTGELFF
TRBV2	TRBJ2-3	-	13	few	TGTGCCAGCAAGGTTTTGAACACAGATACGCAGTATTTT	CASKVLNTDTQYF
TRBV28	TRBJ2-7	-	15	many	TGTGCCAGCAGCTCCAACGCGGTTTACTCCTACGAGCAGTACTTC	CASSSNAVYSYEQYF
TRBV7-8	TRBJ2-7	TRBD1	13	-	TGTGCCAGCAGCTTAGGGACAGGGTTCGAGCAGTACTTC	CASSLGTGFEQYF
TRBV12-3/TRBV12-4	TRBJ1-6	TRBD1	16	many	TGTGCCAGCAGCTCGGACAGGGGAGGATCTAATTCACCCCTCCACTTT	CASSSDRGGSNSPLHF
TRBV6-2/TRBV6-3	TRBJ1-1	TRBD1	17	many	TGTGCCAGCACCCGAACTACAGGGGCCAGTAAACTCACTGAAGCTTTCTTT	CASTRTTGASKLTEAFF
TRBV9	TRBJ1-1	-	11	few	TGTGCCAGCAGGAGCGACACTGAAGCTTTCTTT	CASRSDTEAFF
TRBV7-2	TRBJ2-7	-	13	many	TGTGCCAGCAGCTTATATTCCGCCTACGAGCAGTACTTC	CASSLYSAYEQYF
TRBV7-6	TRBJ2-3	-	15	-	TGTGCCAGCAGCTTAGCGGCCCAAGGCACAGATACGCAGTATTTT	CASSLAAQGTDTQYF
TRBV15	TRBJ2-1	TRBD1	14	many	TGTGCCACCAGCAGAGCGGGACAGCACAATGAGCAGTTCTTC	CATSRAGQHNEQFF
TRBV3-1	TRBJ1-2	-	15	many	TGTGCCAGCAGCCCAACTCACAACGCTAACTATGGCTACACCTTC	CASSPTHNANYGYTF
TRBV7-8	TRBJ2-2	-	17	many	TGTGCCAGCAGCCTCTTGGCCGCGGGACAGCGCACCGGGGAGCTGTTTTTT	CASSLLAAGQRTGELFF
TRBV5-1	TRBJ2-3	-	13	-	TGCGCCAGCAGCTTGGTAAGGCTAGATACGCAGTATTTT	CASSLVRLDTQYF
TRBV5-1	TRBJ1-2	-	15	-	TGCGCCAGCAGCTTGGAGAATTATGGCAGGGTCGGCTACACCTTC	CASSLENYGRVGYTF
TRBV12-3/TRBV12-4	TRBJ1-4	-	12	-	TGTGCCAGCACCGCGGCCGTTGAAAAACTGTTTTTT	CASTAAVEKLFF
TRBV5-1	TRBJ2-4	-	16	many	TGCGCCAGCAGCTTGGCAGGGACCCTGGCCAAAAACATTCAGTACTTC	CASSLAGTLAKNIQYF
TRBV5-1	TRBJ2-5	-	13	many	TGCGCCAGCAGCTTGGTAATTAAAGAGACCCAGTACTTC	CASSLVIKETQYF
TRBV20-1	TRBJ1-3	-	13	-	TGCAGTGCTAGAGATCCGGGCCTCGAAACCATATATTTT	CSARDPGLETIYF
TRBV4-2	TRBJ2-2	TRBD1	16	-	TGTGCCAGCAGCCAAGAACTGACAGGGTTTGACGGGGAGCTGTTTTTT	CASSQELTGFDGELFF
TRBV20-1	TRBJ2-1	-	14	many	TGCAGTGCCCCTCGGGAGAAATACTACAATGAGCAGTTCTTC	CSAPREKYYNEQFF
TRBV20-1	TRBJ2-7	TRBD2	15	many	TGCAGTGCTATACCAGGGACTAGCGGGATCTACGAGCAGTACTTC	CSAIPGTSGIYEQYF
TRBV7-2	TRBJ2-4	TRBD2	16	many	TGTGCCAGCAGCTTAACTAGCGGGAGGGCGGGAAACATTCAGTACTTC	CASSLTSGRAGNIQYF
TRBV5-1	TRBJ2-7	TRBD2	13	few	TGCGCCAGCAGCCCTAGCGGGTCGGATGAGCAGTACTTC	CASSPSGSDEQYF
TRBV29-1	TRBJ2-7	-	11	few	TGCAGCTCCACTCGGGCGGGCGAGCAGTACTTC	CSSTRAGEQYF
TRBV7-2	TRBJ1-5	TRBD1	14	many	TGTGCCAGCAGCCGGACAGGGGGCAATCAGCCCCAGCATTTT	CASSRTGGNQPQHF
TRBV20-1	TRBJ1-5	-	16	many	TGCAGTATCGGGAAGGACAGTTACAATAGCAATCAGCCCCAGCATTTT	CSIGKDSYNSNQPQHF
TRBV6-5	TRBJ2-1	-	15	many	TGTGCCAGCAGTTACTCCGGGGCTTCCCACAATGAGCAGTTCTTC	CASSYSGASHNEQFF
TRBV6-1	TRBJ2-3	TRBD2	14	few	TGTGCCAGCAGTGCGGGGGGGCCCCCAGATACGCAGTATTTT	CASSAGGPPDTQYF
TRBV14	TRBJ2-7	-	17	few	TGTGCCAGCAGCCAAGAGACCAGGAGGGGCTCTGCCTACGAGCAGTACTTC	CASSQETRRGSAYEQYF
TRBV10-2	TRBJ2-1	-	14	few	TGCGCCAGCAGTGAACCTCGACCAGCCGGGGAGCAGTTCTTC	CASSEPRPAGEQFF
TRBV11-2	TRBJ2-3	-	16	many	TGTGCCAGCAGTTACCAGGGATTGAGCCTCACAGATACGCAGTATTTT	CASSYQGLSLTDTQYF